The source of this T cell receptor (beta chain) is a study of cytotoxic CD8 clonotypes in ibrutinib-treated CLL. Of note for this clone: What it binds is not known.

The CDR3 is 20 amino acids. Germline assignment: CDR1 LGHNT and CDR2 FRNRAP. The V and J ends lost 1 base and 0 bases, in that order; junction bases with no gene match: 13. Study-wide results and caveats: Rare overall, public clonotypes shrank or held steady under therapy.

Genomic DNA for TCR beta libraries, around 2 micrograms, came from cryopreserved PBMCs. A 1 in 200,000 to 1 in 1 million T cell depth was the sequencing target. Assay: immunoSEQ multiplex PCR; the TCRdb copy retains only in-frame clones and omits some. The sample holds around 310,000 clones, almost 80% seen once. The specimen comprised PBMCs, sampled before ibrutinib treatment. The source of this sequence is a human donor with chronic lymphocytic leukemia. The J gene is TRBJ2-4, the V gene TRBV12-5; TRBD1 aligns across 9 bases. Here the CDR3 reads CASGLGQGVAFGLAKNIQYF. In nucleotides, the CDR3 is TGTGCTAGTGGTTTGGGACAGGGGGTGGCTTTTGGGCTAGCCAAAAACATTCAGTACTTC.